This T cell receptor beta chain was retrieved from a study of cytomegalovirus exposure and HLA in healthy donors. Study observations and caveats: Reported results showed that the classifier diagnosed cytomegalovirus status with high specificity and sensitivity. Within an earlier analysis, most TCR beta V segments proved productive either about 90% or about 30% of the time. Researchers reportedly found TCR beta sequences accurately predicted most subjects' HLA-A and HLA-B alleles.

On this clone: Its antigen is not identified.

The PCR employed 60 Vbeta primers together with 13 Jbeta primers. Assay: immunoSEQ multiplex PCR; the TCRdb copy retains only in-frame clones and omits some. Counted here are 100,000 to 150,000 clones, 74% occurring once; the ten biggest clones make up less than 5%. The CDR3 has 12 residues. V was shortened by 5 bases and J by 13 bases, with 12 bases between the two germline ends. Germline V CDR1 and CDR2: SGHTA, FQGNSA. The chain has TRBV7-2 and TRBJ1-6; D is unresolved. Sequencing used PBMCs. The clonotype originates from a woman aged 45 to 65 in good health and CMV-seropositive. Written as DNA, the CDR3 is TGTGCCAGCAGCCTCAGGCTCGGCCCCCTCCACTTT. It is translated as CASSLRLGPLHF.